The 31 T cell receptor beta chains given below trace back to one sample, sequenced in a study of cytomegalovirus exposure and HLA in healthy donors. The PCR ran on 60 Vbeta and 13 Jbeta primers. Generated by immunoSEQ multiplex PCR, the TCRdb table keeps only in-frame clones and is missing some. Among 160,000 or so clones listed, about 72% were seen once. The sample taken for sequencing was PBMCs. These receptors came from a male donor in good health and CMV-seronegative.

The V call is TRBV6-6, the J call TRBJ2-7, with TRBD1 matching over 9 bases. The CDR3 loop spans 15 amino acids. Germline-derived CDR1 and CDR2 are MNHNY and SVGAGI (reference sequence). Unmatched junction bases numbered 6, after V lost 1 base and J lost 5 bases. The CDR3: CASSYLQTGGNEQYF. DNA of the CDR3: TGTGCCAGCAGTTACTTGCAGACAGGGGGAAACGAGCAGTACTTC.

The chain joins TRBV5-1 to TRBJ2-7; the match to TRBD2 covers 9 bases. Germline CDR1 and CDR2: SGHRS and YFSETQ. The CDR3 sequence is 15 residues long. The ends lost 4 bases at V and 7 bases at J; junction bases unmatched: 12. The CDR3 DNA reads as TGCGCCAGCAGCCGCCTAGTAGCGGGAGAGGGAGAGCAGTACTTC. This translates into CASSRLVAGEGEQYF. Supplemented by reference TRBV5-1 and TRBJ2-7, the full variable domain reads KAGVTQTPRYLIKTRGQQVTLSCSPISGHRSVSWYQQTPGQGLQFLFEYFSETQRNKGNFPGRFSGRQFSNSRSEMNVSTLELGDSALYLCASSRLVAGEGEQYFGPGTRLTVT.

The CDR3 DNA sequence: TGTGCCAGCAGTTCCGACAGGGACACTGAAGCTTTCTTT. Protein: CASSSDRDTEAFF. The chain carries TRBV7-2 and TRBJ1-1, with 7 bases that match TRBD1. Germline V lookup: CDR1 SGHTA, CDR2 FQGNSA. This CDR3 has 13 amino acids. V shed 6 bases and J 3 bases; nucleotides not matched to a gene: 4.

Of note for this clone: Germline and junction disagree at one end, which may indicate a read error. The chain carries TRBV10-3 and TRBJ1-5; D not certain. The length of the CDR3 is 15 residues. Germline V gene data show CDR1 as ENHRY and CDR2 as SYGVKD. The CDR3 is CATSDSGYSNQPQHF. The CDR3, as DNA: TGTGCCACCAGTGACTCGGGGTATAGCAATCAGCCCCAGCATTTT.

This clone was seen only once. The chain carries TRBV6-1 and TRBJ2-5; 8 nucleotides agree with TRBD1. Germline CDR1 is MNHNS and CDR2 is SASEGT. V gave up 5 bases and J gave up 0 bases; unmatched junction bases: 5. This CDR3 comprises 15 residues. The CDR3 sequence: CASSFRTGNQETQYF. DNA for the CDR3: TGTGCCAGCAGTTTTCGGACAGGGAACCAAGAGACCCAGTACTTC.

This chain uses TRBV6-1 with TRBJ2-7, with 8 bases identical to TRBD1. Per the germline V gene, CDR1 is MNHNS and CDR2 is SASEGT. The CDR3 is made up of 15 amino acids. The V gene end was trimmed by 5 bases and the J gene end by 0 bases; junction bases not matched to a gene: 6. The CDR3 nucleotides are TGTGCCAGCAGTCAGGGGGCTCAAAGCTCCTACGAGCAGTACTTC. Translation gives CASSQGAQSSYEQYF.

The gene calls are TRBV29-1 and TRBJ2-3; D is undetermined. Per germline, CDR1 SQVTM and CDR2 ANQGSEA. V was pared by 6 bases and J by 5 bases, with 15 bases between. The CDR3 loop spans 13 amino acids. The CDR3 DNA follows: TGCAGCGTCCGAAGGCTAGTTCAAGATACGCAGTATTTT. Protein product: CSVRRLVQDTQYF.

The chain employs TRBV7-2 and TRBJ2-7; perhaps TRBD1 as D (5 bases). Trimming pared 5 bases from V and 5 bases from J, leaving 13 bases between. Per germline, CDR1 SGHTA and CDR2 FQGNSA. The CDR3 spans 13 residues. CDR3 sequence reads: CASSGREWDEQYF. CDR3 nucleotides: TGTGCCAGCAGCGGCAGGGAATGGGACGAGCAGTACTTC.

The chain is built from TRBV28 and TRBJ2-2; tentative D call: TRBD1 (5 bases). Trimming took off 7 bases at V and 4 bases at J, with 10 bases between the two ends. This CDR3 region has 13 residues. Germline V CDR1 and CDR2: MDHEN, SYDVKM. The CDR3 coding sequence is TGTGCCAGCATAGGACACCGCACCGGGGAGCTGTTTTTT. Protein product: CASIGHRTGELFF.

The chain links TRBV19 to TRBJ1-5; D is undetermined. The V end lost 8 bases, the J end lost 0 bases, and 11 bases lay between the germline ends. The V gene's germline CDR1 is LNHDA and CDR2 SQIVND (reference sequence). This CDR3 region has 14 residues. CDR3 sequence reads: CASEAVDSNQPQHF. The CDR3 bases are TGTGCCAGTGAGGCAGTCGATAGCAATCAGCCCCAGCATTTT.

The gene calls are TRBV6-5 and TRBJ1-1; 8 bases fit TRBD1. The V gene's germline CDR1 is MNHEY and CDR2 SVGAGI. The CDR3 loop spans 15 amino acids. J gave up 4 bases and V 4 bases, and 8 bases lay outside the gene matches. The CDR3 region is CASSLGITGGTEAFF. The CDR3 nucleotides read TGTGCCAGCAGTTTAGGGATCACAGGGGGCACTGAAGCTTTCTTT.

The gene calls are TRBV9 and TRBJ1-2; the D gene is possibly TRBD1 (6 bases). The CDR3 totals 15 residues. Trimming took 4 bases from V and 2 from J, leaving 15 bases between them. The V gene's germline CDR1 is SGDLS and CDR2 YYNGEE. The CDR3, as DNA: TGTGCCAGCAGCCCAAGACAGGCCCCCAACTATGGCTACACCTTC. The encoded protein is CASSPRQAPNYGYTF.

J is TRBJ1-2 and V is TRBV13; weak D call: TRBD1 (6 bases). V was trimmed by 4 bases and J by 2 bases, leaving 11 bases between them. Germline loops: CDR1 PRHDT, CDR2 FYEKMQ (reference sequence). The CDR3 length is 14 residues. CDR3 region: CASSSRTENYGYTF. The CDR3 nucleotides read TGTGCCAGCAGCTCCAGGACAGAGAACTATGGCTACACCTTC. Combining the CDR3 with reference TRBV13 and TRBJ1-2 gives the whole variable domain AAGVIQSPRHLIKEKRETATLKCYPIPRHDTVYWYQQGPGQDPQFLISFYEKMQSDKGSIPDRFSAQQFSDYHSELNMSSLELGDSALYFCASSSRTENYGYTFGSGTRLTVV.

The chain couples TRBV7-2 to TRBJ1-1; 7 bases are shared with TRBD1. Trimming at V came to 1 base and at J to 9 bases, leaving 2 bases not matched to a gene. The CDR3 consists of 12 residues. The germline V gene has CDR1 SGHTA and CDR2 FQGNSA. CDR3 bases: TGTGCCAGCAGCTTAGGGACAGGTCAAGCTTTCTTT. Protein product: CASSLGTGQAFF.

The chain recombines TRBV29-1 with TRBJ1-4, with no clear D. Germline assignment: CDR1 SQVTM and CDR2 ANQGSEA. The CDR3 spans 16 residues. The CDR3 loop reads CSARGRADATNEKLFF. The CDR3 DNA reads TGCAGTGCACGAGGGCGAGCAGACGCAACTAATGAAAAACTGTTTTTT.

This clone has more than one count but fewer than ten. The CDR3 loop is CASSLDRANYGYTF. The CDR3 nucleotides read TGTGCCAGCAGCTTAGACAGGGCTAACTATGGCTACACCTTC. This chain uses TRBV7-2 with TRBJ1-2; perhaps TRBD1 as D (6 bases). CDR3 length equals 14 residues. Germline CDR1 and CDR2: SGHTA and FQGNSA. Trimming removed 1 base at V and 0 bases at J, with 6 bases between.

The chain carries TRBV28 and TRBJ2-7; possibly TRBD1 for D (7 bases). V shed 6 bases and J shed 2 bases, with 17 bases lying between them. The CDR3 has 15 amino acids. CDR1 and CDR2 from the germline V gene are MDHEN and SYDVKM. CDR3 sequence reads: CASRLGGTATYEQYF. CDR3 coding DNA: TGTGCCAGCAGGCTAGGGGGGACAGCGACCTACGAGCAGTACTTC.

This rearrangement joins TRBV11-2 to TRBJ2-3; TRBD2 agrees at 10 bases. The V and J ends lost 6 bases and 4 bases, in that order; junction bases with no gene match: 10. Germline assignment: CDR1 SGHAT and CDR2 FQNNGV. CDR3 size: 16 residues. The CDR3 here is CASSGQAGGLSDTQYF. The CDR3 DNA reads TGTGCCAGCAGTGGTCAAGCGGGAGGGCTGTCAGATACGCAGTATTTT.

This clone was recorded once. The chain couples TRBV6-5 to TRBJ2-7; D uncertain. This CDR3 has 14 amino acids. Per germline, CDR1 MNHEY and CDR2 SVGAGI. Trimming pared 5 bases from V and 0 bases from J, leaving 11 bases between. CDR3 sequence: CASSTPGSSYEQYF. The CDR3 DNA reads as TGTGCCAGCAGTACACCAGGTAGCTCCTACGAGCAGTACTTC.

The J gene is TRBJ2-7, the V gene TRBV5-5; D gene unclear. Germline CDR1 reads SGHKS; CDR2 reads YYEKEE (reference sequence). V lost 2 bases and J 3 bases, leaving 6 bases between the germline ends. The CDR3 is 12 residues long. This chain's CDR3 is CASSFSGYEQYF. The CDR3 DNA follows: TGTGCCAGCAGCTTCTCGGGCTACGAGCAGTACTTC.

J is TRBJ1-2 and V is TRBV4-3, with D tentatively TRBD1 (6 bases). The germline CDR1 and CDR2 sequences are LGHNA and YSLEER. The CDR3 has 14 residues. The V and J ends lost 4 bases and 3 bases respectively, with 12 bases between them. The CDR3, as DNA: TGCGCCAGCAGCCCAGGGGCAAGCGACTATGGCTACACCTTC. It specifies CASSPGASDYGYTF.

The chain couples TRBV9 to TRBJ2-1; 7 bases agree with TRBD2. The germline CDR1 and CDR2 sequences are SGDLS and YYNGEE. The V segment lost 0 bases and the J segment 8 bases; nucleotides outside the gene matches: 5. The CDR3 has 14 amino acids. The CDR3 is CASSVVWGGDEQFF. CDR3 DNA sequence: TGTGCCAGCAGCGTAGTGTGGGGGGGGGATGAGCAGTTCTTC.

J is TRBJ2-6 and V is TRBV2; no clear D. The CDR3 runs to 14 residues. The V gene lost 2 bases and the J gene lost 0 bases, with 2 bases spanning the gap. Germline CDR1 and CDR2: SNHLY and FYNNEI. In nucleotides, the CDR3 is TGTGCCAGCAGTGAACGCTCTGGGGCCAACGTCCTGACTTTC. The encoded protein is CASSERSGANVLTF.

In its sample, this clone was seen once. The chain employs TRBV6-1 and TRBJ1-3; D ambiguous. The CDR3 runs 12 residues. Germline values: CDR1 MNHNS, CDR2 SASEGT. Trimming took 6 bases from V and 8 from J, leaving 11 bases between them. CDR3 DNA sequence: TGTGCCAGCAGAGACTACCGAGACACCATATATTTT. The encoded protein is CASRDYRDTIYF.

This clone was detected once. This rearrangement joins TRBV6-5 to TRBJ1-2; D is unclear. Germline CDR1 is MNHEY and CDR2 is SVGAGI. This CDR3 spans 13 amino acids. Trimming removed 6 bases from V and 6 bases from J, with 14 bases in between. The CDR3 DNA reads TGTGCCAGCAGCCCACTCCCCGAGGATGGCTACACCTTC. Translating it yields CASSPLPEDGYTF.

As for this clone: This sample also contains other DNA sequences that code for the same CDR3. This sequence joins TRBV7-3 and TRBJ1-1; D not certain. V was shortened by 5 bases and J by 1 base, with 8 bases between the two germline ends. Germline values: CDR1 SGHTA, CDR2 FQGTGA. The CDR3 length is 13 residues. Written as DNA, the CDR3 is TGTGCCAGCAGCCGTCAGGAGAACACTGAAGCTTTCTTT. Translation gives CASSRQENTEAFF.

The V gene is TRBV7-2, the J gene TRBJ2-2, with 7 bases matching TRBD1. The J segment lost 3 bases and the V segment lost 5 bases, leaving 6 bases of the junction unmatched. The CDR3 has 15 residues. Germline V CDR1 and CDR2: SGHTA, FQGNSA. The CDR3 region is CASSRDRVDTGELFF. The CDR3 bases are TGTGCCAGCAGCCGTGACAGGGTTGACACCGGGGAGCTGTTTTTT. Complete variable domain (other parts from reference TRBV7-2 and TRBJ2-2): GAGVSQSPSNKVTEKGKDVELRCDPISGHTALYWYRQSLGQGLEFLIYFQGNSAPDKSGLPSDRFSAERTGGSVSTLTIQRTQQEDSAVYLCASSRDRVDTGELFFGEGSRLTVL.

The V call is TRBV27, the J call TRBJ2-1, with D perhaps matching TRBD2 (7 bases). Germline V gives CDR1 MNHEY, CDR2 SMNVEV (reference sequence). The CDR3 has 14 residues. Trimming stripped 4 bases from V and 7 bases from J, with 14 bases between. The CDR3 loop reads CASSSRRGGNEQFF. The CDR3 DNA sequence: TGTGCCAGCAGTTCCCGAAGGGGGGGGAATGAGCAGTTCTTC.

This chain joins TRBV28 and TRBJ2-1; 9 bases map to TRBD1. The CDR3 sequence is 15 residues long. V shed 7 bases and J 1 base; nucleotides not matched to a gene: 5. CDR1 and CDR2 from the germline V gene are MDHEN and SYDVKM. The CDR3 here is CASNTGGQSYNEQFF. DNA of the CDR3: TGTGCCAGCAATACAGGGGGCCAATCCTACAATGAGCAGTTCTTC.

The chain couples TRBV7-2 to TRBJ2-4, with 7 nucleotides matching TRBD2. Germline V gene data show CDR1 as SGHTA and CDR2 as FQGNSA. V was clipped by 7 bases and J by 4 bases; unmatched bases: 4. The CDR3 is 13 residues long. CDR3 nucleotides: TGTGCCAGCACCGACGGGGGGAAAAACATTCAGTACTTC. It specifies CASTDGGKNIQYF.

The table lists this clone with a few counts. The chain couples TRBV6-5 to TRBJ1-1; D remains ambiguous. This CDR3 is built from 13 residues. Germline assignment: CDR1 MNHEY and CDR2 SVGAGI. V lost 2 bases, J lost 5 bases, and 9 bases lay in between. The CDR3 DNA is TGTGCCAGCAGTTACGGGAGTTTGACTGAAGCTTTCTTT. It is translated as CASSYGSLTEAFF.